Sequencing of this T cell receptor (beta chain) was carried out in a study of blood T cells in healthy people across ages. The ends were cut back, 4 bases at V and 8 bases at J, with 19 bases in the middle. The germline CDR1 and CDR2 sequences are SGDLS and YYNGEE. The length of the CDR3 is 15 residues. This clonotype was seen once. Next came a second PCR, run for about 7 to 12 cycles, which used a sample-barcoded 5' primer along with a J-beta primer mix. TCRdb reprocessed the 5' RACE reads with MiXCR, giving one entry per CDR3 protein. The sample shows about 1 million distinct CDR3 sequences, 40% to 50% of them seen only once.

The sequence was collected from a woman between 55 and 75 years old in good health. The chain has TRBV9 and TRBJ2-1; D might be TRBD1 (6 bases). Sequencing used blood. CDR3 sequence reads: CASSYQGRTSDEQFF. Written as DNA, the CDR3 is TGTGCCAGCAGCTACCAGGGGCGTACAAGCGATGAGCAGTTCTTC.